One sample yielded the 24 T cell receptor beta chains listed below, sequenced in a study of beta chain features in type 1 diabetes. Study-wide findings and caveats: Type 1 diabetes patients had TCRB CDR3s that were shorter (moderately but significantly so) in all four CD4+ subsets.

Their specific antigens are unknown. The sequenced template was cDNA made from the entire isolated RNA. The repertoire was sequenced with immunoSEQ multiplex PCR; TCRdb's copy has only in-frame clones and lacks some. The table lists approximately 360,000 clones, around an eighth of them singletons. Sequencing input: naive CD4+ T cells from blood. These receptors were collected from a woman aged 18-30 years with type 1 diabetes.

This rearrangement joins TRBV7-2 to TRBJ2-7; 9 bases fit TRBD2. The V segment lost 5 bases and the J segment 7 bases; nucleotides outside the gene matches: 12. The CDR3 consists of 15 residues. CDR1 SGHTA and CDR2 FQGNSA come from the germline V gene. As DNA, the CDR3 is TGTGCCAGCAGCGGCGGGGGACTAGCCTCGATTGAGCAGTACTTC. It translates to CASSGGGLASIEQYF.

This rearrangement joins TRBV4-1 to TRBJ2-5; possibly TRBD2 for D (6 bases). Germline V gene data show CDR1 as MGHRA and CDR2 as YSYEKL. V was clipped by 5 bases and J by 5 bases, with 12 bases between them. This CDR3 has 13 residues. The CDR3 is CASSFGLWETQYF. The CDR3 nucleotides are TGCGCCAGCAGCTTCGGACTATGGGAGACCCAGTACTTC.

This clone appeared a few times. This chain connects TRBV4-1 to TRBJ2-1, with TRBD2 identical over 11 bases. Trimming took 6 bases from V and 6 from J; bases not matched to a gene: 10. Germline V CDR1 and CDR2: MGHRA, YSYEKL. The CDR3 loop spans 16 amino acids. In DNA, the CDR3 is TGCGCCAGCAGGGGCTTACTAGCGGGAGATTTCAATGAGCAGTTCTTC. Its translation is CASRGLLAGDFNEQFF.

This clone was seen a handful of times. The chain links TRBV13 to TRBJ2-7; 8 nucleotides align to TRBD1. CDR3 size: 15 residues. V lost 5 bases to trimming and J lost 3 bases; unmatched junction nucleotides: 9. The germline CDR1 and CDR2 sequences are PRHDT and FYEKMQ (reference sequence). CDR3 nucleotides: TGTGCCAGCAGCCACGACAGGGGTGGGATCTACGAGCAGTACTTC. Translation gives CASSHDRGGIYEQYF. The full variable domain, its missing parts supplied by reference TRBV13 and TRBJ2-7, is AAGVIQSPRHLIKEKRETATLKCYPIPRHDTVYWYQQGPGQDPQFLISFYEKMQSDKGSIPDRFSAQQFSDYHSELNMSSLELGDSALYFCASSHDRGGIYEQYFGPGTRLTVT.

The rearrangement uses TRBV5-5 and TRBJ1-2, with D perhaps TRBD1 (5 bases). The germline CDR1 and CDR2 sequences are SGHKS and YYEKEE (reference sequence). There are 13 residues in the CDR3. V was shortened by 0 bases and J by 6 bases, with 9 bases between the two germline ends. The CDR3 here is CASSLGAGNGYTF. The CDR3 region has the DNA TGTGCCAGCAGCTTGGGGGCAGGGAATGGCTACACCTTC.

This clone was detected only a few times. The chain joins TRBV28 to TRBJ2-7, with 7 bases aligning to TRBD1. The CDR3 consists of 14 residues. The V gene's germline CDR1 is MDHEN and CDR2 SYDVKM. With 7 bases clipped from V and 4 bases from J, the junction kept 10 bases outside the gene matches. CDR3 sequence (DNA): TGTGCCAGCACCAAACCAGGGGGTGGGTACGAGCAGTACTTC. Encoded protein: CASTKPGGGYEQYF.

The CDR3 protein is CASSSLTLAFF. CDR3 bases: TGTGCCAGCAGCTCCCTAACCCTCGCTTTCTTT. V gene TRBV7-9 combines with J gene TRBJ1-1; D is unclear. Germline CDR1 reads SEHNR; CDR2 reads FQNEAQ (reference sequence). With 4 bases removed from V and 11 bases from J, the gap between germline ends came to 11 bases. CDR3 length equals 11 residues.

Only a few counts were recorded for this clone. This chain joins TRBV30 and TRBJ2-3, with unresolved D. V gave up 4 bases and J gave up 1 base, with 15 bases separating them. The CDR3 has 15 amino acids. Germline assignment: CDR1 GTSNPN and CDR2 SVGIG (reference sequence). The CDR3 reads CAWTVMSVRTDTQYF. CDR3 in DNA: TGTGCCTGGACTGTCATGAGCGTCCGCACAGATACGCAGTATTTT.

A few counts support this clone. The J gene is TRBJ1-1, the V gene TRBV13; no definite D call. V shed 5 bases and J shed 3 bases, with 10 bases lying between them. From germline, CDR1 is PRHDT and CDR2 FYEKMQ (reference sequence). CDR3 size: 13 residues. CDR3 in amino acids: CASSRERDTEAFF. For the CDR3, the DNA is TGTGCCAGCAGCCGTGAGCGGGACACTGAAGCTTTCTTT.

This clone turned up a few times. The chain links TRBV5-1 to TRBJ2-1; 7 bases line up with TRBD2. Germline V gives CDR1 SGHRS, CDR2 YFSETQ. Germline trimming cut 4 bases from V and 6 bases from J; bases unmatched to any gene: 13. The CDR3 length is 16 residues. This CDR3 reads CASSPGSLARGNEQFF. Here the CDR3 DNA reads TGCGCCAGCAGCCCGGGGTCACTAGCGCGGGGCAATGAGCAGTTCTTC.

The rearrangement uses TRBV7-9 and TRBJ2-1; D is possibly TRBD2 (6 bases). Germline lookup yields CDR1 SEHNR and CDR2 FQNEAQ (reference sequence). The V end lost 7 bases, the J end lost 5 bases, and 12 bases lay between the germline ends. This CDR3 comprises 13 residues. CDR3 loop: CASTLWGDNEQFF. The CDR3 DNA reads TGTGCCAGCACCCTGTGGGGGGACAATGAGCAGTTCTTC.

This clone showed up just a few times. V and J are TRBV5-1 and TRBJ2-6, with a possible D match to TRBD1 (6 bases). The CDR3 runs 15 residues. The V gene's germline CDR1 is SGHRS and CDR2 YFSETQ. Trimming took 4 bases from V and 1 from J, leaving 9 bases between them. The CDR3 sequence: CASSGGQSGANVLTF. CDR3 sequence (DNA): TGCGCCAGCAGCGGTGGACAGTCTGGGGCCAACGTCCTGACTTTC.

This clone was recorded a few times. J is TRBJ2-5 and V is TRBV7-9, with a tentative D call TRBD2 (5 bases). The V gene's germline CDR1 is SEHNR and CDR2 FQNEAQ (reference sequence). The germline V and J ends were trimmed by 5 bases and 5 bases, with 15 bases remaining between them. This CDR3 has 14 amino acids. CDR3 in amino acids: CASSLLESRETQYF. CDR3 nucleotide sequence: TGTGCCAGCAGCCTACTAGAGTCGAGGGAGACCCAGTACTTC.

CDR3: CASSAAPFGGGKLFF. The CDR3 DNA sequence: TGTGCCAGCAGCGCGGCCCCCTTTGGGGGGGGAAAACTGTTTTTT. The V gene is TRBV9, the J gene TRBJ1-4, with a possible D match to TRBD1 (5 bases). Germline CDR1 SGDLS, CDR2 YYNGEE. The V gene lost 3 bases and the J gene lost 10 bases, with 19 bases spanning the gap. This CDR3 spans 15 amino acids.

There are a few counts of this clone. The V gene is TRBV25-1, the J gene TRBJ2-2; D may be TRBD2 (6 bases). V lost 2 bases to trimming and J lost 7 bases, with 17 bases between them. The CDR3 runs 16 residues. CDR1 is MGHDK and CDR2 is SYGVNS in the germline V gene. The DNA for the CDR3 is TGTGCCAGCAGTGAAGGTTCCGGGAGAGTGAACGGGGAGCTGTTTTTT. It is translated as CASSEGSGRVNGELFF.

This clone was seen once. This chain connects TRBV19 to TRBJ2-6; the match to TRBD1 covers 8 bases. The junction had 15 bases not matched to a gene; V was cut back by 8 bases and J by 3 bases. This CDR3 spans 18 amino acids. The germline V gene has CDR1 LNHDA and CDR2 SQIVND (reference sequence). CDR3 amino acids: CASRSRGDRFVGANVLTF. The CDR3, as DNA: TGTGCCAGTCGGTCCAGAGGGGACAGGTTCGTTGGGGCCAACGTCCTGACTTTC.

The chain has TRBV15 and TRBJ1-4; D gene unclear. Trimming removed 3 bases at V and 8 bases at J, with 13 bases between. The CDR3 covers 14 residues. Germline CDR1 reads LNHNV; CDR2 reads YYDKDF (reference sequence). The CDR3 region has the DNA TGTGCCACCAGCAGGGATCCGGCGGTCGAAAAACTGTTTTTT. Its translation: CATSRDPAVEKLFF.

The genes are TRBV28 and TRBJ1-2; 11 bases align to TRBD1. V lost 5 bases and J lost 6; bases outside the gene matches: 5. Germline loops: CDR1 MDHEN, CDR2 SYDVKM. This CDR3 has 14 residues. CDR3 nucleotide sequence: TGTGCCAGCAGTCCAGGACAGGGGGCGGATGGCTACACCTTC. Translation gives CASSPGQGADGYTF.

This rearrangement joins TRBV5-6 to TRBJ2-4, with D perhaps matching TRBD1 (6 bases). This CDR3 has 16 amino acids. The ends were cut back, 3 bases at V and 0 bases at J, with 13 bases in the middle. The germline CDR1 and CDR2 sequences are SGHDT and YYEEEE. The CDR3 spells CASSSLQGLAKNIQYF. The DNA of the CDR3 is TGTGCCAGCAGCTCACTCCAGGGGCTAGCCAAAAACATTCAGTACTTC.

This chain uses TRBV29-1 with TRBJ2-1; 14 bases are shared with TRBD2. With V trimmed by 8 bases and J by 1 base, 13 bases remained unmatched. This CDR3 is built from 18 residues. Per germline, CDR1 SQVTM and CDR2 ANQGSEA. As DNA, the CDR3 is TGCAGCTCTAAGAGGGGACTAGCGGGGGCCCGGTCCTACAATGAGCAGTTCTTC. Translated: CSSKRGLAGARSYNEQFF.

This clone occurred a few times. DNA of the CDR3: TGTGCCAGCGCCCAGGGGACGACGGGGAATGAGCAGTTCTTC. Its translation: CASAQGTTGNEQFF. V gene TRBV9 combines with J gene TRBJ2-1; a weak D match, TRBD1 (6 bases). Germline-derived CDR1 and CDR2 are SGDLS and YYNGEE. The CDR3 extends over 14 amino acids. V lost 7 bases and J lost 7, with 18 bases in between.

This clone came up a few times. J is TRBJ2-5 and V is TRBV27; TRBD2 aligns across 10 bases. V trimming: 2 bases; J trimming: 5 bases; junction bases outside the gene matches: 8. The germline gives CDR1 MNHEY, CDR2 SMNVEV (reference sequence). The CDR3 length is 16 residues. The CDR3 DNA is TGTGCCAGCAGTTTAGCCGGACTAGCGGTCCGGGAGACCCAGTACTTC. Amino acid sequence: CASSLAGLAVRETQYF.

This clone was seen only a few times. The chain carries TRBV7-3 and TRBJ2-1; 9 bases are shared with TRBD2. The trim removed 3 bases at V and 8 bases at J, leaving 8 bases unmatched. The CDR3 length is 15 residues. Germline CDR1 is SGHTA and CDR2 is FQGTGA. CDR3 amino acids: CASSFSSGSIYEQFF. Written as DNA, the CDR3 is TGTGCCAGCAGCTTTAGTAGCGGGAGTATCTATGAGCAGTTCTTC. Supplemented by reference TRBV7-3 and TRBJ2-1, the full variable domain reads GAGVSQTPSNKVTEKGKYVELRCDPISGHTALYWYRQSLGQGPEFLIYFQGTGAADDSGLPNDRFFAVRPEGSVSTLKIQRTERGDSAVYLCASSFSSGSIYEQFFGPGTRLTVL.

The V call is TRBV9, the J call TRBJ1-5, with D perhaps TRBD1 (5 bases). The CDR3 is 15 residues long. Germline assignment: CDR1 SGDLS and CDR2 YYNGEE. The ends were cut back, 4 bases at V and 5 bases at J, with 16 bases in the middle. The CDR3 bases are TGTGCCAGCAGCATGGGGCAGGGCGGGGATCAGCCCCAGCATTTT. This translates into CASSMGQGGDQPQHF.